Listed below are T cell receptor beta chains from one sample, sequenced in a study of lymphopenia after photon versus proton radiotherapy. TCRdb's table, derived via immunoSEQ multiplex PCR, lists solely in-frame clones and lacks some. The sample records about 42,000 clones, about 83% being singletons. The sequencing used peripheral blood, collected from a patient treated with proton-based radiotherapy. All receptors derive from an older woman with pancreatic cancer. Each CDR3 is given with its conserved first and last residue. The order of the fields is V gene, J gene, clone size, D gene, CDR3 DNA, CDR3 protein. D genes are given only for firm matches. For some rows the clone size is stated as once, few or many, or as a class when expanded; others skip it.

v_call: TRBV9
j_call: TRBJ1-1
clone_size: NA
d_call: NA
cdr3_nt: TGTGCCAGCAGCGTAGATGGGGCCAGGGAGGCTTTCTTT
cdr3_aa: CASSVDGAREAFF

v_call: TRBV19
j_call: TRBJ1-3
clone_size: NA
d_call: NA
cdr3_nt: TGTGCCAGTAGTATAGGGTCCAGGGGCCGGAACACCATATATTTT
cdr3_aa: CASSIGSRGRNTIYF

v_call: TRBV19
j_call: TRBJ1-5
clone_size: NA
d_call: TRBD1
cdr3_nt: TGTGCCAGTCGAGGGGACAGCATCAATCAGCCCCAGCATTTT
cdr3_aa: CASRGDSINQPQHF

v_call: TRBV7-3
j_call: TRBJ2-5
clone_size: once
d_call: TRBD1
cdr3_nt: TGTGCCAGCAGCTCCGGGACAGCCCAAGAGACCCAGTACTTC
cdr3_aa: CASSSGTAQETQYF

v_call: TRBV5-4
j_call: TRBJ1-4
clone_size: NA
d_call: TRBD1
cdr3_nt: TGTGCCAGCAGCCCCGGTAAGGACAGGTCGAATGAAAAACTGTTTTTT
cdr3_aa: CASSPGKDRSNEKLFF

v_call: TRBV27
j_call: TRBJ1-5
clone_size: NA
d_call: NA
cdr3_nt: TGTGCCAGCAGTTTAGCAGGGGGCAATCAGCCCCAGCATTTT
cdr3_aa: CASSLAGGNQPQHF

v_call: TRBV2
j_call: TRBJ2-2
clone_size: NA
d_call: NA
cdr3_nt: TGTGCCAGCAGTGAGACGTGGGAGCTGTTTTTT
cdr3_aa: CASSETWELFF

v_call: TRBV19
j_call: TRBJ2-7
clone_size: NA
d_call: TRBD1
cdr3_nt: TGTGCCAGTAGTACAAGGGACAGAGCCTACGAGCAGTACTTC
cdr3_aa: CASSTRDRAYEQYF

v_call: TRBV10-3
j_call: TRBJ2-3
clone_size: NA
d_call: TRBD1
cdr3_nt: TGTGCCATCGGGGGACAGGGGGGGTCCACAGATACGCAGTATTTT
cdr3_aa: CAIGGQGGSTDTQYF

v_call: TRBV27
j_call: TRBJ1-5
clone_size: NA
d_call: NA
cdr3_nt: TGTGCCAGCAGTTTGCTTGGCAATCAGCCCCAGCATTTT
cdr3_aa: CASSLLGNQPQHF

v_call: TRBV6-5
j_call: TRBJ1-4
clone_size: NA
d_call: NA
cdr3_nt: TGTGCCAGCAGTTACTCGATATCGGGGAGCGAACTGTTTTTT
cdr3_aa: CASSYSISGSELFF

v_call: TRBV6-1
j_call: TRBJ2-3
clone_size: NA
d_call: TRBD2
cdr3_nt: TGTGCCAGCAGTGCCCAGAGAGTAGCGGGAGAATCAGATACGCAGTATTTT
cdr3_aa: CASSAQRVAGESDTQYF

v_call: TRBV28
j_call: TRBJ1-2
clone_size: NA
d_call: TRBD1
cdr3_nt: TGTGCCAGCACCATGGGACAGGGTGCTAACTATGGCTACACCTTC
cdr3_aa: CASTMGQGANYGYTF

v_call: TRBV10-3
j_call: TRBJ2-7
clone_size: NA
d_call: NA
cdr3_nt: TGTGCCATCAGTCTGGAGAAAACCTACGAGCAGTACTTC
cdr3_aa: CAISLEKTYEQYF

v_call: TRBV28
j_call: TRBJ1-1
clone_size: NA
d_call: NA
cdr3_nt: TGTGCCAGCAGCTCGGGACAAGGGAACACTGAAGCTTTCTTT
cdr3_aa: CASSSGQGNTEAFF

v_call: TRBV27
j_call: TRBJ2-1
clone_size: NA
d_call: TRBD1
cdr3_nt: TGTGCCAGCAGTTTTATGATGGACAGGAGGTACAATGAGCAGTTCTTC
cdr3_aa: CASSFMMDRRYNEQFF

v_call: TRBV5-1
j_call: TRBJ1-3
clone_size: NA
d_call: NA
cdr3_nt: TGCGCCAGCAGCTTGGTTTCAGGAATCTCTGGAAACACCATATATTTT
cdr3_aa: CASSLVSGISGNTIYF

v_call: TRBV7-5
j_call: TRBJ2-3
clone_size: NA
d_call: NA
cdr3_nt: TGTGCCAGAAGCTTCTCCCGGCAAACCACAGATACGCAGTATTTT
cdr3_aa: CARSFSRQTTDTQYF

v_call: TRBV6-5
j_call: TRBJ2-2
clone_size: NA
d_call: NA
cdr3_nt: TGTGCCAGCAGTTACTCGTCAGCGGCGAACACCGGGGAGCTGTTTTTT
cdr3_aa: CASSYSSAANTGELFF

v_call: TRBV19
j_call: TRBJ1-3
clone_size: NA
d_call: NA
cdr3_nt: TGTGCCAGTAGTCCTCGCATGAGCGGTTCTGGAAACACCATATATTTT
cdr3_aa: CASSPRMSGSGNTIYF

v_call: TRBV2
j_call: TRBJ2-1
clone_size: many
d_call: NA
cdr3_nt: TGTGCCAGCAGAGGGGACTCGCGAGAAAGTGAGCAGTTCTTC
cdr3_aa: CASRGDSRESEQFF

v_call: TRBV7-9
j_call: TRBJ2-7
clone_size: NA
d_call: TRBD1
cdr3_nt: TGTGCCAGCAGCCTGACAGGGGATCGAAACGAGCAGTACTTC
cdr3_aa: CASSLTGDRNEQYF

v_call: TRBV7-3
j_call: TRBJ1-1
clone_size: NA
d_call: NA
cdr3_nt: TGTGCCAGCAGCCCCGGACCGGCGAACACTGAAGCTTTCTTT
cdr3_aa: CASSPGPANTEAFF

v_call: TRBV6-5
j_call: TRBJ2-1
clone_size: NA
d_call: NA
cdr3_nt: TGTGCCAGCAGTTACCCCCTAAGTTTCAATGAGCAGTTCTTC
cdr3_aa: CASSYPLSFNEQFF

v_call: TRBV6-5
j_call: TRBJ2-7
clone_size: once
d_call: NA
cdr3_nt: TGTGCCAGCGCCATGACACAGGGCTCCTACGAGCAGTACTTC
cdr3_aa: CASAMTQGSYEQYF

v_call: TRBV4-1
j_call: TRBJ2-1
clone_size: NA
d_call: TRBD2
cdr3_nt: TGCGCCAGCAGCCACGGGACCGGGACTAGCGGGAGTCTTAGATACAATGAGCAGTTCTTC
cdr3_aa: CASSHGTGTSGSLRYNEQFF

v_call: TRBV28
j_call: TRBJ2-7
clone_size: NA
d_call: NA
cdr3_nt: TGTGCCAGCAGACCACCGGGTGGGGAGCGCTCCTACGAGCAGTACTTC
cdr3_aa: CASRPPGGERSYEQYF

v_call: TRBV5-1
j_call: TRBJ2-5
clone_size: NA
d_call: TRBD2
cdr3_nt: TGCGCCAGCAGCCCGGGAGGCCTAGCGGGAGGGCAGACCCAGTACTTC
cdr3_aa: CASSPGGLAGGQTQYF

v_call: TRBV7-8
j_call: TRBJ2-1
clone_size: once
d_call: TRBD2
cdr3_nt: TGTGCCAGCACCCGAGCTAGCGGGAGAGGGGACAATGAGCAGTTCTTC
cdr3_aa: CASTRASGRGDNEQFF

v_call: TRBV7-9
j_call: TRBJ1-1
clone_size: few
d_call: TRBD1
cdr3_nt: TGTGCCAGCAGCTCACCGACAGGGGGCCGGAACACTGAAGCTTTCTTT
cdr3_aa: CASSSPTGGRNTEAFF

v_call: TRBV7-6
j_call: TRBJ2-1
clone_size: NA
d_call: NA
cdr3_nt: TGTGCCAGCAGCTTATTACAGGGAGGATCGGCCTACAATGAGCAGTTCTTC
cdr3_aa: CASSLLQGGSAYNEQFF

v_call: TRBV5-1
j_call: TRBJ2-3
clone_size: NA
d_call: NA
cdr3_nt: TGCGCCAGCAGCCCGATTCGAGATACGCAGTATTTT
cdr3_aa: CASSPIRDTQYF

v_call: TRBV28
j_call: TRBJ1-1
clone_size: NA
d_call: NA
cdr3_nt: TGTGCCAGCAGTTTATGGGAGACTGAAGCTTTCTTT
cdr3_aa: CASSLWETEAFF

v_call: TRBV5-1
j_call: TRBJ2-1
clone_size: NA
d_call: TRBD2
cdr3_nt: TGCGCCAGCGCCGGGACTAGCGGGAGGGCCCAATACAATGAGCAGTTCTTC
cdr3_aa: CASAGTSGRAQYNEQFF

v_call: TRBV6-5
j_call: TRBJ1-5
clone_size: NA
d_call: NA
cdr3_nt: TGTGCCAGCAGGCCCTCCGGGTTTAGCAATCAGCCCCAGCATTTT
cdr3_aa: CASRPSGFSNQPQHF

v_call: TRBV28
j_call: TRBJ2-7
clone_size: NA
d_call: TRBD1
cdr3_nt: TGTGCCAGCAGTTTATTGGTCGGGCGGACAGGGGGGACGGTCTACGAGCAGTACTTC
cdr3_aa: CASSLLVGRTGGTVYEQYF

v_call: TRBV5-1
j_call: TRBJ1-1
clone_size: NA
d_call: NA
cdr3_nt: TGCGCCAGCGGGAGGGGGAACACTGAAGCTTTCTTT
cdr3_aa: CASGRGNTEAFF

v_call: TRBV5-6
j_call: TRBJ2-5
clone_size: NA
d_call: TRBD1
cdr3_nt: TGTGCCAGCAGCTCACGACAGGGCTTATATGGGACCCAGTACTTC
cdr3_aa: CASSSRQGLYGTQYF

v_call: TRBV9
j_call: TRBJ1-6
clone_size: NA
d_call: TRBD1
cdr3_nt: TGTGCCAGCAGCGTGACAGGGCTCGGAATTAATAATTCACCCCTCCACTTT
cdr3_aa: CASSVTGLGINNSPLHF

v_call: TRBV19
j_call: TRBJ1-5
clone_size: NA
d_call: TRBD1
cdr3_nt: TGTGCCAGTAGTATAGGTCAGGGGGCTAACAATCAGCCCCAGCATTTT
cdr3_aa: CASSIGQGANNQPQHF

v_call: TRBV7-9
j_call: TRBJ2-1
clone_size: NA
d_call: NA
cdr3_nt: TGTGCCAGCAGCTTAACTCTGTTAGACAATGAGCAGTTCTTC
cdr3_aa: CASSLTLLDNEQFF

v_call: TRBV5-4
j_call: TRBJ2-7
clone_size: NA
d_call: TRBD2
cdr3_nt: TGTGCCAGCAGCCGGGGGGGACGGCGTTACGAGCAGTACTTC
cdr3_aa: CASSRGGRRYEQYF

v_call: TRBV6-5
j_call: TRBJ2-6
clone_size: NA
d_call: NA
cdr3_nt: TGTGCCAGTCGGGGATCCTCTGGGGCCAACGTCCTGACTTTC
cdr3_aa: CASRGSSGANVLTF

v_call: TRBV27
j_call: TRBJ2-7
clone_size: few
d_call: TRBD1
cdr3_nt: TGTGCCAGCAGTCGACAGGGGGCCTACGAGCAGTACTTC
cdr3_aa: CASSRQGAYEQYF

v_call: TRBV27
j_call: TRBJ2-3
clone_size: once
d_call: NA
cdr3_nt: TGTGCCAGTCGTAGGGGCTCGGGAGATACGCAGTATTTT
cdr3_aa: CASRRGSGDTQYF

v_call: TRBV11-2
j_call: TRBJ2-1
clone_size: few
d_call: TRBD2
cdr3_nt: TGTGCCAGCAGCTTAAGCCCTAGCGGGAGTATATATGAGCAGTTCTTC
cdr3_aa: CASSLSPSGSIYEQFF

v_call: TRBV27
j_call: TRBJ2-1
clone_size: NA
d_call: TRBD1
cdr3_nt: TGTGCCAGCAGTTTAGATGGGACAGGGTCTGGGACGGAGCAGTTCTTC
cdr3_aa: CASSLDGTGSGTEQFF

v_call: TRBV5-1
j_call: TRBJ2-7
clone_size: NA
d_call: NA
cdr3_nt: TGCGCCAGCAGCTTGGCCAGTGAAAATCGGGCTTCCTCCTACGAGCAGTACTTC
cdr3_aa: CASSLASENRASSYEQYF

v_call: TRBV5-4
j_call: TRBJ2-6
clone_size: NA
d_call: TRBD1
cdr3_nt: TGTGCCAGCGGACAGGGGGGACCTGGGGCCAACGTCCTGACTTTC
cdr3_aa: CASGQGGPGANVLTF

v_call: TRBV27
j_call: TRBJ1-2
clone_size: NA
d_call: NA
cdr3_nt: TGTGCCAGCCGAACCCGTGGCAAGGATGATGGCTACACCTTC
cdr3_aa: CASRTRGKDDGYTF

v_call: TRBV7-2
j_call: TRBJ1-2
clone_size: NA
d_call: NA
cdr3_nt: TGTGCCAGCAGCTCCCGGGGGGGACTATATGGCTACACCTTC
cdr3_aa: CASSSRGGLYGYTF

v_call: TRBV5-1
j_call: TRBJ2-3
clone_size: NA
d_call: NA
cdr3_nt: TGCGCCAGCCGTTTGGGGGGACCGGGGACAGATACGCAGTATTTT
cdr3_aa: CASRLGGPGTDTQYF

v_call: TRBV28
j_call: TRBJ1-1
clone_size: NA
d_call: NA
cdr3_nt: TGTGCCAGCAGTCGACAGTTGAACACTGAAGCTTTCTTT
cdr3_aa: CASSRQLNTEAFF

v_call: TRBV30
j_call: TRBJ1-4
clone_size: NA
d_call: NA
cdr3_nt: TGTGCCTATGGAGGTGAAAAACTGTTTTTT
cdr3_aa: CAYGGEKLFF

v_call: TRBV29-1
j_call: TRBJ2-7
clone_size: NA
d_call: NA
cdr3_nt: TGCAGCGGTGCCACAGGGATCTCCTACGAGCAGTACTTC
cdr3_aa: CSGATGISYEQYF

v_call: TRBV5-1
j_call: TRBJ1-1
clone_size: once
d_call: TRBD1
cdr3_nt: TGCGCCAGCAGCATCAACAGGGGAGAGAACACTGAAGCTTTCTTT
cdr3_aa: CASSINRGENTEAFF

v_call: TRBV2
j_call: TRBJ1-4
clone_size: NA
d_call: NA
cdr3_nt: TGTGCCAGCAGTATAAACGGACAGTTGGCAAAACTGTTTTTT
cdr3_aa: CASSINGQLAKLFF

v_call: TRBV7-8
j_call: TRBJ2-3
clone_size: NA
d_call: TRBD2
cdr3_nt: TGTGCCAGCAGCTTCCTAGCGGGAGGGTTAGATACGCAGTATTTT
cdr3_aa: CASSFLAGGLDTQYF

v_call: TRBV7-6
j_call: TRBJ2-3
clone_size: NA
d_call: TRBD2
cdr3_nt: TGTGCCAGCAGCTCTGCGCCGGGGACTAGCGCTACAGATACGCAGTATTTT
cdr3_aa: CASSSAPGTSATDTQYF

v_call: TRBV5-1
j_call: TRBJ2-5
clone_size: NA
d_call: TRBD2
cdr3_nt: TGCGCCAGCAGTCCCGGGACTAGCGGAGAGACCCAGTACTTC
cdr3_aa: CASSPGTSGETQYF